The 3 T cell receptor beta chains below all came from one sample that was sequenced in a study of blood T cells in healthy people across ages. Then a second PCR, running roughly 7 to 11 cycles, was carried out with a sample-barcoded 5' primer and a J-beta primer mix. TCRdb redid the calling of the 5' RACE reads with MiXCR, one entry per CDR3 protein. The sample includes around 1.1 million distinct CDR3 sequences, roughly two fifths seen only once; the top ten take roughly 13%. Specimen: blood. All receptors come from a young man in good health.

This clonotype showed up many times. The rearrangement uses TRBV27 and TRBJ1-2; D might be TRBD1 (6 bases). V dropped 5 bases and J dropped 4 bases, with 11 bases sitting between them. The CDR3 consists of 13 residues. Germline V gives CDR1 MNHEY, CDR2 SMNVEV (reference sequence). The CDR3 protein is CASSPDRSYGYTF. In DNA, the CDR3 is TGTGCCAGCAGTCCAGACAGGAGCTATGGCTACACCTTC.

V and J are TRBV4-2 and TRBJ1-2; no clear D. Trimming took off 0 bases at V and 6 bases at J, with 11 bases between the two ends. The CDR3 has 14 residues. The germline V gene has CDR1 LGHNA and CDR2 YNFKEQ. CDR3 amino acids: CASSQELDNHGYTF. The CDR3 DNA follows: TGTGCCAGCAGCCAAGAGCTAGACAACCATGGCTACACCTTC.

This clonotype turned up a few times. The chain recombines TRBV20-1 with TRBJ2-3; perhaps TRBD2 as D (5 bases). The CDR3 is made up of 14 amino acids. From germline, CDR1 is DFQATT and CDR2 SNEGSKA (reference sequence). V shed 5 bases and J shed 6 bases, with 18 bases lying between them. The chain's CDR3 is CSAPREGAQDTQYF. DNA for the CDR3: TGCAGTGCTCCCCGAGAGGGTGCTCAGGATACGCAGTATTTT.